Listed here are 26 T cell receptor beta chains from one sample, sequenced in a study of blood T cell repertoires in COVID-19. TCRdb keeps only in-frame clones here, not all; method: immunoSEQ multiplex PCR. The sample has tens of thousands of clones; around 87% are singletons. Sequenced material: peripheral blood. The receptor set was obtained from a woman aged 80 or older with COVID-19, enrolled during active disease.

The chain joins TRBV3-1 (or the pseudogene TRBV3-2) to TRBJ1-5, with 8 bases aligning to TRBD1. The trim removed 4 bases at V and 6 bases at J, leaving 11 bases unmatched. CDR1 and CDR2 (germline): LGHDT, YNNKEL (reference sequence). This CDR3 has 16 amino acids. CDR3 in amino acids: CASSPAYQGASQPQHF. The CDR3 coding sequence is TGTGCCAGCAGCCCTGCATATCAGGGGGCTAGTCAGCCCCAGCATTTT.

The DNA for the CDR3 is TGTGCCAGCAGTTCGGGAGTTAACTATGGCTACACCTTC. Its protein product is CASSSGVNYGYTF. The chain couples TRBV12-3 or TRBV12-4 to TRBJ1-2, with no clear D. CDR3 length equals 13 residues. Trimming cost V 4 bases and J 1 base, with 7 bases left between them.

The gene calls are TRBV6-2 or TRBV6-3 and TRBJ2-1, with a possible D match to TRBD2 (7 bases). The CDR3 loop spans 17 amino acids. The V end was cut by 3 bases, the J end by 5 bases, with 20 bases between. The germline V gene encodes CDR1 MNHEY and CDR2 SVGEGT. This CDR3 reads CASSYLFGGGPNNEQFF. DNA of the CDR3: TGTGCCAGCAGTTATCTCTTCGGCGGGGGCCCCAACAATGAGCAGTTCTTC.

This chain uses TRBV5-1 with TRBJ1-6; D is possibly TRBD1 (5 bases). The CDR3 consists of 19 residues. With 4 bases removed from V and 6 bases from J, the gap between germline ends came to 26 bases. Per germline, CDR1 SGHRS and CDR2 YFSETQ. CDR3: CASSPHGGIGVLFNSPLHF. The CDR3 bases are TGCGCCAGCAGCCCTCACGGAGGGATAGGGGTCCTCTTTAATTCACCCCTCCACTTT.

The V and J genes are TRBV2 and TRBJ1-1; D is possibly TRBD1 (5 bases). Germline loops: CDR1 SNHLY, CDR2 FYNNEI. The CDR3 spans 15 residues. V was pared by 6 bases and J by 1 base, with 15 bases between. The CDR3 is CASRWIKTENTEAFF. CDR3 nucleotide sequence: TGTGCCAGCAGGTGGATCAAGACAGAGAACACTGAAGCTTTCTTT.

V is TRBV6-1 and J is TRBJ2-1; a weak D match, TRBD1 (5 bases). The CDR3 runs 15 residues. CDR1 and CDR2 from the germline V gene are MNHNS and SASEGT. The V end was cut by 1 base, the J end by 1 base, with 8 bases between. Here the CDR3 reads CASSEEPGSYNEQFF. CDR3 nucleotides: TGTGCCAGCAGTGAAGAGCCAGGGTCCTACAATGAGCAGTTCTTC.

The CDR3 region has the DNA TGTGCCAGCAGCAACAGGGGGCTCGAGCCCCAGCATTTT. It translates to CASSNRGLEPQHF. The chain links TRBV7-8 to TRBJ1-5; 9 bases are shared with TRBD1. The CDR3 has 13 amino acids. V shed 5 bases, J shed 8 bases, and the junction held 4 bases outside the gene matches. Looked up from germline, CDR1 is SGHVS and CDR2 is FQNEAQ.

The chain employs TRBV18 and TRBJ1-3; D might be TRBD1 (6 bases). Germline V gene data show CDR1 as KGHSH and CDR2 as LQKENI. V was clipped by 6 bases and J by 1 base, with 10 bases between them. This CDR3 contains 14 residues. The CDR3 is CASSPQGSGNTIYF. For the CDR3, the DNA is TGTGCCAGCTCCCCTCAGGGGTCTGGAAACACCATATATTTT.

The chain is built from TRBV29-1 and TRBJ2-1; D might be TRBD2 (7 bases). The CDR3 has 14 residues. From germline, CDR1 is SQVTM and CDR2 ANQGSEA. V was clipped by 4 bases and J by 7 bases, with 17 bases between them. The CDR3 nucleotides are TGCAGCGTTGTGGGGGGGGCATCCTTTAATGAGCAGTTCTTC. Its translation: CSVVGGASFNEQFF.

J is TRBJ2-7 and V is TRBV12-3 or TRBV12-4; 8 bases map to TRBD1. The CDR3 is made up of 13 amino acids. Trimming cost V 3 bases and J 11 bases; bases outside gene matches: 9. The CDR3 DNA follows: TGTGCCAGCAGTTTGTCGAACAGGGGGAGAAAGTACTTC. The encoded protein is CASSLSNRGRKYF.

V usage is TRBV6-1 and J usage is TRBJ1-4; a weak D match, TRBD1 (5 bases). The CDR3 consists of 14 residues. The ends were cut back, 1 base at V and 5 bases at J, with 8 bases in the middle. The germline V gene has CDR1 MNHNS and CDR2 SASEGT. The CDR3 loop reads CASSEVRVNEKLFF. The CDR3 DNA reads as TGTGCCAGCAGTGAAGTCAGGGTCAATGAAAAACTGTTTTTT.

This chain uses TRBV5-8 with TRBJ2-7, with TRBD1 identical over 7 bases. Trimming cost V 3 bases and J 4 bases; bases outside gene matches: 4. This CDR3 has 13 residues. Germline CDR1 SGHTS, CDR2 YDEGEE. The CDR3 region has the DNA TGTGCCAGCAGCTGGGACAGAGATTACGAGCAGTACTTC. Amino acids: CASSWDRDYEQYF.

This clone was counted once. V usage is TRBV18 and J usage is TRBJ2-7; D uncertain. This CDR3 spans 15 amino acids. Looked up from germline, CDR1 is KGHSH and CDR2 is LQKENI. Trimming left V 3 bases short and J 5 bases short, with 17 bases between. CDR3 bases: TGTGCCAGCTCACCCGGCGAGGTTGGTATGGACGAGCAGTACTTC. Residues: CASSPGEVGMDEQYF.

The V call is TRBV11-2, the J call TRBJ2-1, with 9 bases identical to TRBD1. Trimming cost V 5 bases and J 7 bases; bases outside gene matches: 9. CDR1 is SGHAT, CDR2 FQNNGV, per germline. The length of the CDR3 is 15 residues. The chain's CDR3 is CASSNRQGGLNEQFF. Here the CDR3 DNA reads TGTGCCAGCAGCAATCGACAGGGGGGTCTTAATGAGCAGTTCTTC.

This chain links TRBV6-6 with TRBJ2-7; the D gene is possibly TRBD1 (6 bases). Per the germline V gene, CDR1 is MNHNY and CDR2 is SVGAGI (reference sequence). The CDR3 extends over 14 amino acids. V dropped 8 bases and J dropped 2 bases, with 16 bases sitting between them. In nucleotides, the CDR3 is TGTGCCAGCCGACGGGGATCAGGGGCCTACGAGCAGTACTTC. It translates to CASRRGSGAYEQYF.

The genes are TRBV19 and TRBJ1-1; D call uncertain. This CDR3 is 13 amino acids long. The V end lost 5 bases, the J end lost 4 bases, and 11 bases lay between the germline ends. Germline V gives CDR1 LNHDA, CDR2 SQIVND (reference sequence). The CDR3 sequence: CASSLTDFTEAFF. The DNA for the CDR3 is TGTGCCAGTAGTCTAACAGATTTCACTGAAGCTTTCTTT.

The chain employs TRBV7-6 and TRBJ2-2; TRBD2 is a possible D gene (6 bases). V lost 5 bases and J lost 2, with 12 bases in between. The germline CDR1 and CDR2 sequences are SGHVS and FNYEAQ. This CDR3 region has 15 residues. The DNA for the CDR3 is TGTGCCAGCAGCCAAACCGGGACTAACACCGGGGAGCTGTTTTTT. This sequence encodes CASSQTGTNTGELFF.

The chain joins TRBV6-5 to TRBJ1-2; the match to TRBD1 covers 9 bases. The CDR3 runs to 13 residues. Trimming took 6 bases from V and 5 from J; bases not matched to a gene: 4. In germline, CDR1 is MNHEY, CDR2 SVGAGI. The DNA for the CDR3 is TGTGCCAGCAGGTTACAGGGGGCATATGGCTACACCTTC. Protein sequence: CASRLQGAYGYTF.

The rearrangement uses TRBV6-5 and TRBJ2-7, with 7 bases aligning to TRBD2. Looked up from germline, CDR1 is MNHEY and CDR2 is SVGAGI. This CDR3 spans 14 amino acids. V lost 6 bases and J lost 7; bases outside the gene matches: 12. Written as DNA, the CDR3 is TGTGCCAGCAGGCGGGAGAGGACGACGCGGGAGCAGTACTTC. This translates into CASRRERTTREQYF.

The CDR3 sequence: CASSYYRGQDQPQHF. DNA for the CDR3: TGTGCCAGCAGTTACTACAGGGGGCAAGACCAGCCCCAGCATTTT. The chain is built from TRBV6-5 and TRBJ1-5; TRBD1 agrees at 9 bases. Germline-derived CDR1 and CDR2 are MNHEY and SVGAGI. V lost 1 base, J lost 7 bases, and 5 bases stayed unmatched. This CDR3 contains 15 residues.

The chain carries TRBV7-8 and TRBJ2-1; 10 positions match TRBD2. Trimming removed 2 bases from V and 5 bases from J; junction bases left unmatched: 3. This CDR3 has 15 amino acids. From germline, CDR1 is SGHVS and CDR2 FQNEAQ. This chain's CDR3 is CASSLWTSGNNEQFF. CDR3 DNA: TGTGCCAGCAGCTTATGGACTAGCGGTAACAATGAGCAGTTCTTC.

The chain has TRBV7-9 and TRBJ1-2, with D possibly TRBD1 on 6 matching bases. Germline V CDR1 and CDR2: SEHNR, FQNEAQ (reference sequence). Between the trimmed V and J ends, which lost 4 bases and 1 base, there was a span of 13 bases. The CDR3 loop spans 15 amino acids. The CDR3 reads CASSSGTQGNYGYTF. Here the CDR3 DNA reads TGTGCCAGCAGCTCCGGGACACAGGGTAACTATGGCTACACCTTC.

V is TRBV5-1 and J is TRBJ1-6; TRBD1 agrees at 7 bases. This CDR3 contains 15 residues. V lost 4 bases to trimming and J lost 8 bases; unmatched junction nucleotides: 9. The V gene's germline CDR1 is SGHRS and CDR2 YFSETQ. The CDR3, as DNA: TGCGCCAGCAGCCCCCGACAGGGTAGCGATTCACCCCTCCACTTT. Residues: CASSPRQGSDSPLHF.

CDR3 DNA sequence: TGTGCCAGCAGCTCACTAGGCGCCCACACAGATACGCAGTATTTT. This gives the protein CASSSLGAHTDTQYF. The chain recombines TRBV5-8 with TRBJ2-3; weak D call: TRBD2 (5 bases). The V end lost 3 bases, the J end lost 2 bases, and 13 bases lay between the germline ends. Germline V gene data show CDR1 as SGHTS and CDR2 as YDEGEE. This CDR3 spans 15 amino acids. The full variable domain, its missing parts supplied by reference TRBV5-8 and TRBJ2-3, is EAGVTQSPTHLIKTRGQQATLRCSPISGHTSVYWYQQALGLGLQFLLWYDEGEERNRGNFPPRFSGRQFPNYSSELNVNALELEDSALYLCASSSLGAHTDTQYFGPGTRLTVL.

V is TRBV7-5 and J is TRBJ2-7; the D segment call TRBD2 is taken from the table without a DNA check. TRBV7-5 is marked as a pseudogene. CDR3 length: 16 residues. The DNA for the CDR3 is TGTGCCAGAAGCTTAAAGGAGGCGGGGGGTACCTACGAGCAGTACTTC. This gives the protein CARSLKEAGGTYEQYF.

V and J are TRBV7-8 and TRBJ2-2; D ambiguous. CDR1 and CDR2 (germline): SGHVS, FQNEAQ. CDR3 length equals 15 residues. The V and J ends lost 1 base and 2 bases respectively, with 8 bases between them. The CDR3 protein is CASSLVSVNTGELFF. For the CDR3, the DNA is TGTGCCAGCAGCTTAGTCTCAGTTAACACCGGGGAGCTGTTTTTT.